This T cell receptor beta chain was documented in a study of cytomegalovirus exposure and HLA in healthy donors. The CDR3 runs to 12 residues. Germline assignment: CDR1 SQVTM and CDR2 ANQGSEA. V lost 6 bases to trimming and J lost 4 bases; unmatched junction nucleotides: 3. From the 120-subject validation cohort, which was separate from the approximately 700-subject first cohort, the donors were drawn. Clones were sequenced by immunoSEQ multiplex PCR, and TCRdb holds only the in-frame ones, with some missing. Of some 200,000 clones in the sample, about 89% were seen once. The receptor was isolated from a man in his thirties or forties in good health and CMV-seropositive. Sequenced material: PBMCs. The rearrangement uses TRBV29-1 and TRBJ1-5; TRBD1 matches at 7 bases. CDR3 sequence reads: CSVGGQNQPQHF. The CDR3 DNA sequence: TGCAGCGTGGGGGGACAGAATCAGCCCCAGCATTTT. The entire variable domain, with the rest obtained from reference TRBV29-1 and TRBJ1-5, is as follows: SAVISQKPSRDICQRGTSLTIQCQVDSQVTMMFWYRQQPGQSLTLIATANQGSEATYESGFVIDKFPISRPNLTFSTLTVSNMSPEDSSIYLCSVGGQNQPQHFGDGTRLSIL.